These T cell receptor beta chains were read from a single sample in a study of blood T cell repertoires in COVID-19. Some clones are missing from TCRdb's copy, which holds only in-frame ones; the method was immunoSEQ multiplex PCR. This table holds about 46,000 clones, around 82% found once. The sample was peripheral blood. The receptors derive from a woman of 80 years or more with acute or convalescent COVID-19. Both conserved end residues are part of each CDR3. Each record gives: D gene, J gene, V gene, clone size, CDR3 DNA, CDR3 protein. D genes are given only for firm matches. The size field is filled for only some rows; it gives once, few, many or a size class.

. TRBJ2-2 TRBV3-1/TRBV3-2 once TGTGCCAGCAGCCAGATCACTCTTTTATGGGGGGACAACACCGGGGAGCTGTTTTTT CASSQITLLWGDNTGELFF
TRBD1 TRBJ1-1 TRBV11-2 . TGTGCCAGCAGCTTAGCCGGACAGGGGTTGGGGAACACTGAAGCTTTCTTT CASSLAGQGLGNTEAFF
. TRBJ1-5 TRBV6-5 . TGTGCCAGCAGTTCAGGGGCCAGCAATCAGCCCCAGCATTTT CASSSGASNQPQHF
. TRBJ2-5 TRBV7-2 . TGTGCCAGCAGCTTTACTAGCTTCCAAGAGACCCAGTACTTC CASSFTSFQETQYF
TRBD1 TRBJ2-3 TRBV5-1 . TGCGCCAGCAGACAGGGGTCAATTCGGACAGGGGGAGCCACAGATACGCAGTATTTT CASRQGSIRTGGATDTQYF
TRBD1 TRBJ1-1 TRBV2 . TGTGCCAGCAAAACAGGGGGCCACACTGAAGCTTTCTTT CASKTGGHTEAFF
. TRBJ2-5 TRBV5-1 . TGCGCCAGCAGCTTGGAGGTAGCGGAGGGCCAAGAGACCCAGTACTTC CASSLEVAEGQETQYF
. TRBJ1-6 TRBV3-1/TRBV3-2 . TGTGCCAGCAGCCAAGCACTGAATTCACCCCTCCACTTT CASSQALNSPLHF
TRBD1 TRBJ1-3 TRBV9 . TGTGCCAGCAGCCCAGGGGGTTTAACTGGAAACACCATATATTTT CASSPGGLTGNTIYF
. TRBJ1-4 TRBV7-3 once TGTGCCAGCAGCTTAAACGGTGCAACTAATGAAAAACTGTTTTTT CASSLNGATNEKLFF
. TRBJ2-1 TRBV7-9 . TGTGCCAGCAGCTCCGCCGACAGACCTATCCACAATGAGCAGTTCTTC CASSSADRPIHNEQFF
. TRBJ1-2 TRBV19 . TGTGCCAGTAGTATAGCAGGGAATGGCTACACCTTC CASSIAGNGYTF
. TRBJ1-2 TRBV6-5 . TGTGCCAGCAGCCGTCAGGGACAACAGCGTGGCTACACCTTC CASSRQGQQRGYTF
TRBD1 TRBJ2-1 TRBV19 . TGTGCCAGTAGTATAGCCCGAGGGACAGGGAATGAGCAGTTCTTC CASSIARGTGNEQFF
TRBD1 TRBJ1-6 TRBV5-4 . TGTGCCAGCACGTTGGACAGGGGAAATTCACCCCTCCACTTT CASTLDRGNSPLHF
. TRBJ1-2 TRBV2 . TGTGCCAGCAGTGTGTTAACAGCCAACTATGGCTACACCTTC CASSVLTANYGYTF
TRBD2 TRBJ2-3 TRBV5-1 . TGCGCCAGCAGCTTGGAGGGGGCGGGGGGGACAGATACGCAGTATTTT CASSLEGAGGTDTQYF
TRBD1 TRBJ2-1 TRBV7-2 . TGTGCCAGCAGCCCAGGGACAGGGAATCACAATGAGCAGTTCTTC CASSPGTGNHNEQFF
TRBD1 TRBJ2-7 TRBV5-1 few TGCGCCAGCAGCCGGACAGGGGAGTACGAGCAGTACTTC CASSRTGEYEQYF